These 23 T cell receptor beta chains came from one sample sequenced in a study of breast tumors, draining lymph nodes, adjacent tissues. Axillary draining lymph nodes of breast cancer patients supplied the node samples. TCRdb recomputed calls from the multiplex PCR reads with MiXCR, one row per CDR3 protein. The data contain some 200,000 distinct CDR3 sequences, approximately 33% of them singletons. Sequencing was carried out using axillary lymph node tissue. The source is a female donor with breast cancer. Some clones in this sample may be carry-over from other donors' samples.

The genes are TRBV2 and TRBJ1-6; D is uncertain. This CDR3 is built from 15 residues. The V gene's germline CDR1 is SNHLY and CDR2 FYNNEI. Trimming removed 2 bases at V and 9 bases at J, with 14 bases between. Here the CDR3 reads CASSERSSLSSPLHF. The CDR3, as DNA: TGTGCCAGCAGTGAACGGAGCAGCCTGAGTTCACCCCTCCACTTT.

This clonotype was seen many times. The chain couples TRBV6-5 to TRBJ2-7; D could derive from TRBD1 or TRBD2 (5 bases each). Trimming removed 6 bases at V and 7 bases at J, with 16 bases between. Germline CDR1 is MNHEY and CDR2 is SVGAGI. The CDR3 has 13 residues. CDR3 sequence reads: CASRRDGYREQYF. CDR3 DNA sequence: TGTGCCAGCAGAAGGGACGGCTATCGGGAGCAGTACTTC.

The table lists this clonotype with many counts. The chain employs TRBV12-5 and TRBJ2-7; no reliable D call. Germline V CDR1 and CDR2: LGHNT, FRNRAP. This CDR3 has 12 amino acids. The V end lost 7 bases, the J end lost 9 bases, and 16 bases lay between the germline ends. For the CDR3, the DNA is TGTGCTAGTGCCGAGAATGGGTGGAGGCAGTACTTC. Its protein product is CASAENGWRQYF.

Regarding this clonotype: A much larger clone differs from this one at a single base, so this may be a read error. The CDR3 end shows no conserved phenylalanine or tryptophan, and so a read error is likely. This chain links TRBV19 with TRBJ2-1; 11 positions match TRBD2. V was pared by 4 bases and J by 2 bases, with 4 bases of the junction left unmatched. This CDR3 is built from 16 residues. The germline gives CDR1 LNHDA, CDR2 SQIVND (reference sequence). The DNA for the CDR3 is TGTGCCAGTAGTAAACCGGGACTAGCGGCCTACAATGAGCAGTTCTCC. Amino acids: CASSKPGLAAYNEQFS.

In this sample, this clonotype turned up many times. The chain uses TRBV4-3 and TRBJ2-5; the match to TRBD1 covers 7 bases. Germline V gene lookup returns CDR1 LGHNA and CDR2 YSLEER. This CDR3 contains 16 residues. J was trimmed by 3 bases and V by 1 base; bases with no gene match: 8. The DNA for the CDR3 is TGCGCCAGCAGCCAAGCGAACAGGGGAAGGGAAGAGACCCAGTACTTC. Translation gives CASSQANRGREETQYF.

This clonotype has only a few counts. The V call is TRBV18, the J call TRBJ2-1, with 13 bases matching TRBD2. The CDR3 sequence is 16 residues long. CDR1 KGHSH and CDR2 LQKENI come from the germline V gene. The ends lost 0 bases at V and 6 bases at J; junction bases unmatched: 2. The CDR3 here is CASSPPGTSGINEQFF. The CDR3 nucleotides are TGTGCCAGCTCACCACCGGGGACTAGCGGGATCAATGAGCAGTTCTTC.

This clonotype was detected many times. The chain couples TRBV2 to TRBJ1-2, with D unresolved. V shed 3 bases and J shed 0 bases, with 8 bases lying between them. Germline CDR1 reads SNHLY; CDR2 reads FYNNEI. CDR3 length: 14 amino acids. CDR3 nucleotide sequence: TGTGCCAGCAGTGACCCCGGGACTAACTATGGCTACACCTTC. This sequence encodes CASSDPGTNYGYTF.

The chain recombines TRBV7-3 with TRBJ2-2; tentative D call: TRBD1 (6 bases). This CDR3 comprises 15 residues. Germline V CDR1 and CDR2: SGHTA, FQGTGA. CDR3 DNA sequence: TGTGCTAGAGATCCGAGGCAGGGGTTCGCCGGGGAGCTGTTTTTT. Translation: CARDPRQGFAGELFF.

The rearrangement joins TRBV6-5 to TRBJ2-5; D might be TRBD2 (5 bases). The length of the CDR3 is 16 residues. V gave up 3 bases and J gave up 6 bases, with 20 bases separating them. The germline CDR1 and CDR2 sequences are MNHEY and SVGAGI. The CDR3 bases are TGTGCCAGCAGTTATAGTAGCAGCGGTGGGAAAAAGACCCAGTACTTC. Its translation is CASSYSSSGGKKTQYF.

This clonotype was seen many times. The V call is TRBV7-8, the J call TRBJ1-5; 9 bases are a match to TRBD1. The CDR3 is made up of 16 amino acids. CDR1 is SGHVS and CDR2 is FQNEAQ in the germline V gene. Unmatched junction bases numbered 7, after V lost 4 bases and J lost 3 bases. The CDR3 is CASSSYRDRANQPQHF. The CDR3 region has the DNA TGTGCCAGCAGCTCCTACCGGGACAGGGCCAATCAGCCCCAGCATTTT.

This clonotype was observed at least ten times. This rearrangement joins TRBV20-1 to TRBJ2-1, with 15 positions matching TRBD2. Germline loops: CDR1 DFQATT, CDR2 SNEGSKA (reference sequence). Unmatched junction bases numbered 5, after V lost 5 bases and J lost 3 bases. The CDR3 has 16 amino acids. CDR3 loop: CSAAGLAGGSYNEQFF. CDR3 sequence (DNA): TGCAGTGCTGCGGGACTAGCGGGAGGTAGCTACAATGAGCAGTTCTTC.

This clonotype showed up just a few times. V usage is TRBV25-1 and J usage is TRBJ1-5, with 11 bases that match TRBD1. The J segment lost 0 bases and the V segment lost 5 bases, leaving 15 bases of the junction unmatched. The CDR3 sequence is 20 residues long. Germline CDR1 reads MGHDK; CDR2 reads SYGVNS. The DNA for the CDR3 is TGTGCCAGCAGTAACCTGAGACTGGACAGGGGGCATCTTAGCAATCAGCCCCAGCATTTT. Protein: CASSNLRLDRGHLSNQPQHF.

This clonotype was seen only a few times. The junction departs from the called germline gene at one end, perhaps through a read error. This chain links TRBV20-1 with TRBJ2-5; 7 nucleotides align to TRBD1. Germline values: CDR1 DFQATT, CDR2 SNEGSKA (reference sequence). The CDR3 consists of 12 residues. DNA of the CDR3: TGCGGTGCAACAGGGGCCCGAGGGGCCCAGTACTTC. The encoded protein is CGATGARGAQYF.

In this sample, this clonotype turned up many times. The gene calls are TRBV2 and TRBJ1-5; no clear D gene. The CDR3 totals 13 residues. Germline V gene lookup returns CDR1 SNHLY and CDR2 FYNNEI. The V end was cut by 3 bases, the J end by 3 bases, with 6 bases between. The CDR3 DNA reads as TGTGCCAGCAGTGACAGCTTCAATCAGCCCCAGCATTTT. Translated, it gives CASSDSFNQPQHF. Looking up the rest from reference TRBV2 and TRBJ1-5 gives the full variable domain: EPEVTQTPSHQVTQMGQEVILRCVPISNHLYFYWYRQILGQKVEFLVSFYNNEISEKSEIFDDQFSVERPDGSNFTLKIRSTKLEDSAMYFCASSDSFNQPQHFGDGTRLSIL.

This clonotype was recorded at least ten times. J is TRBJ2-3 and V is TRBV20-1, with D perhaps matching TRBD2 (6 bases). Trimming took off 1 base at V and 1 base at J, with 6 bases between the two ends. The length of the CDR3 is 13 residues. CDR1 and CDR2 from the germline V gene are DFQATT and SNEGSKA (reference sequence). CDR3 amino acids: CSARAGGTDTQYF. CDR3 nucleotides: TGCAGTGCTAGAGCGGGAGGCACAGATACGCAGTATTTT.

This clonotype was seen just once. This chain uses TRBV7-9 with TRBJ2-1, with 10 bases identical to TRBD2. Germline V gene lookup returns CDR1 SEHNR and CDR2 FQNEAQ (reference sequence). This CDR3 is 16 amino acids long. V was clipped by 5 bases and J by 4 bases; unmatched bases: 8. CDR3 sequence reads: CASSPGLAGVYNEQFF. The CDR3, as DNA: TGTGCCAGCAGCCCAGGTCTAGCGGGAGTATACAATGAGCAGTTCTTC.

This clonotype has a count of ten or more. This chain joins TRBV6-1 and TRBJ2-1; 8 nucleotides line up with TRBD1. The V gene end was trimmed by 1 base and the J gene end by 7 bases; junction bases not matched to a gene: 6. The CDR3 is made up of 15 amino acids. Per the germline V gene, CDR1 is MNHNS and CDR2 is SASEGT. CDR3 nucleotide sequence: TGTGCCAGCAGTGAAGGGACAGGGTCACGGAATGAGCAGTTCTTC. This gives the protein CASSEGTGSRNEQFF.

This clonotype was recorded many times. V is TRBV7-3 and J is TRBJ2-2, with D possibly being TRBD1 or TRBD2 (5 bases each). V lost 3 bases, J lost 0 bases, and 5 bases lay in between. The germline gives CDR1 SGHTA, CDR2 FQGTGA. The length of the CDR3 is 14 residues. The CDR3 DNA is TGTGCCAGCAGCTTGGGGGCGAACACCGGGGAGCTGTTTTTT. Translation gives CASSLGANTGELFF.

This clonotype was detected ten times or more. The V and J genes are TRBV14 and TRBJ1-3; D unresolved. V was clipped by 1 base and J by 1 base, with 23 bases between them. The germline CDR1 and CDR2 sequences are SGHDN and FVKESK. This CDR3 spans 20 amino acids. DNA of the CDR3: TGTGCCAGCAGCCAAGTATATACTTTCTGGACCTCATTATCTGGAAACACCATATATTTT. Its protein is CASSQVYTFWTSLSGNTIYF.

This clonotype was recorded many times. J is TRBJ1-2 and V is TRBV5-1; 10 bases line up with TRBD1. In germline, CDR1 is SGHRS, CDR2 YFSETQ. The length of the CDR3 is 14 residues. The junction had 9 bases not matched to a gene; V was cut back by 8 bases and J by 5 bases. The CDR3 reads CASSPSGQGYGYTF. CDR3 DNA sequence: TGCGCCAGTTCCCCATCGGGACAGGGGTATGGCTACACCTTC.

As concerns this clonotype: One junction end does not reproduce the germline sequence, and a read error may be involved. The CDR3 is CSAPKEESYGYAF. The CDR3 DNA is TGCAGTGCGCCTAAGGAAGAGAGCTATGGCTACGCCTTC. The gene calls are TRBV20-1 and TRBJ1-2; D gene unclear. CDR3 length equals 13 residues. The germline gives CDR1 DFQATT, CDR2 SNEGSKA (reference sequence).

This clonotype was seen repeatedly, ten times or more. The junction differs from germline at one of its ends, possibly a read error. V gene TRBV6-6 combines with J gene TRBJ1-2; tentatively, D is TRBD1 (5 bases). CDR1 MNHNY and CDR2 SVGAGI come from the germline V gene (reference sequence). The CDR3 is 12 amino acids. CDR3: CASSHSGDGYTF. Written as DNA, the CDR3 is TGTGCCAGCAGTCACTCCGGGGACGGCTACACCTTC.

The rearrangement joins TRBV19 to TRBJ2-5; 8 positions agree with TRBD2. V was clipped by 6 bases and J by 3 bases; unmatched bases: 12. The CDR3 has 16 amino acids. Per germline, CDR1 LNHDA and CDR2 SQIVND (reference sequence). CDR3 in DNA: TGTGCCAGTAGCCTCTTTCCGGGAGGGCCAGAAGAGACCCAGTACTTC. This sequence encodes CASSLFPGGPEETQYF.